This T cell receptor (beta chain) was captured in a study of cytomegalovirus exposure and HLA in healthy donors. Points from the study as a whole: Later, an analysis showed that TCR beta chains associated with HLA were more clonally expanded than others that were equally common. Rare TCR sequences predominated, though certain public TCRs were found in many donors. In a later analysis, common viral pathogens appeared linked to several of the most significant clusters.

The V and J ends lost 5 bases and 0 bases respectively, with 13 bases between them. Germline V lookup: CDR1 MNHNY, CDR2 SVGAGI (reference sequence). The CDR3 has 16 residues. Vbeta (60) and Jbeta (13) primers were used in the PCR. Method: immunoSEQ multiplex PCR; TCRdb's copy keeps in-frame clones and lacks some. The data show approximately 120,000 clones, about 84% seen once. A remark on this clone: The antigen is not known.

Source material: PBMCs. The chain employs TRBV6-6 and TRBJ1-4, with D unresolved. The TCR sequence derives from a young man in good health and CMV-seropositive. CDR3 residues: CASSLGTYATNEKLFF. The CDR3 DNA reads TGTGCCAGCAGTCTAGGCACGTATGCAACTAATGAAAAACTGTTTTTT.